This T cell receptor (beta chain) was sequenced in a study of beta chain features in type 1 diabetes. Study-level findings and limits: In these data, an HLA type influence on TCRB rearrangement remained unresolved. Cells expressing TCR highly could be over-represented by cDNA sequencing.

With regard to this clone: Antigen specificity is unknown.

Isolated RNA was reverse transcribed in full, so expressed TCRB transcripts were sequenced. Clones were sequenced by immunoSEQ multiplex PCR, and TCRdb holds only the in-frame ones, with some missing. The top ten hold 6.7% of the sample, which has about 320,000 clones, roughly 15% seen once. Germline V lookup: CDR1 SGHVS, CDR2 FQNEAQ. After removal of 6 bases from V and 7 bases from J, the junction contained 7 bases not matched to a gene. This CDR3 contains 15 residues. This clonotype originated in a man aged 25-45 years in good health. The sample was central memory CD4+ T cells from blood. The chain combines TRBV7-8 with TRBJ2-1; TRBD2 aligns across 12 bases. The CDR3 nucleotides are TGTGCCAGCAGTGGACTAGCGGGGATTACAAATGAGCAGTTCTTC. Its protein is CASSGLAGITNEQFF.